Here is one T cell receptor beta chain with its context. The sample comes from a study of blood T cell repertoires in COVID-19. Original handling: Reference gene primer amplification gave estimated nucleated cell counts. The table came from immunoSEQ multiplex PCR; TCRdb's copy has only in-frame clones and leaves some out. From that table come the V and J calls and clone size; the DNA was used to work out D and trimming. The sample comprises 65,000 to 70,000 clones, approximately 90% of which are singletons, and approximately 19% rests with the top ten. The clonotype comes from a woman older than 75 with acute or convalescent COVID-19. Sequenced sample: peripheral blood.

The CDR3 here is CAWSQALNTEAFF. CDR3 DNA: TGTGCCTGGAGTCAGGCGCTGAACACTGAAGCTTTCTTT. The gene calls are TRBV30 and TRBJ1-1; D ambiguous. V was trimmed by 2 bases and J by 0 bases, leaving 7 bases between them. This CDR3 has 13 amino acids. Per the germline V gene, CDR1 is GTSNPN and CDR2 is SVGIG (reference sequence).